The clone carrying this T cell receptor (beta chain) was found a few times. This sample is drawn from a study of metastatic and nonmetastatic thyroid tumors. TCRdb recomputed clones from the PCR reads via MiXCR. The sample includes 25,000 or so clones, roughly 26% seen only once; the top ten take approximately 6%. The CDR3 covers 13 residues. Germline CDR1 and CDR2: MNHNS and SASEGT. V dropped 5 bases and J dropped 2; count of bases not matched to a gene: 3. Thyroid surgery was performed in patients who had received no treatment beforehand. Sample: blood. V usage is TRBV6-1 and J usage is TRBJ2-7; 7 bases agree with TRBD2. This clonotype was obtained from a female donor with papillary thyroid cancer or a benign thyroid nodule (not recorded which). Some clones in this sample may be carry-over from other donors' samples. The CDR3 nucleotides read TGTGCCAGCAGTCTCCTAGCGGCCTACGAGCAGTACTTC. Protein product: CASSLLAAYEQYF.